This section outlines one T cell receptor beta chain sequence together with its context. This clone has ten or more counts. No cognate antigen has been identified for it. Base quality data are lacking; no much larger clone is found one base away. The data are from a study of blood T cell repertoires in COVID-19 (dated by TCRdb to the early 2020s). With regard to the full study: Samples from collaborators originated in the United States, Italy and Spain and spanned both the acute and convalescent phases of COVID-19. The prospective study material was composed of cDNA or gDNA derived from T cells, B-cell-depleted T cells, or PBMCs. The dataset comprised deeply sampled blood TCRbeta repertoires from subjects exposed to, actively infected with, or recovered from COVID-19. The repertoires were made available in a free public database intended to serve as a resource for research on the immune response to SARS-CoV-2. Samples were obtained from the ongoing ImmuneRACE study (first 160 participants) and from some 1,200 subjects provided by 6 global collaborators. Nearly every sample came with metadata listing a de-identified subject ID, COVID-19 status, age in years and sex. HLA class I and class II types, where available, came from metadata supplied by the sample provider rather than from assay-based typing.

Results and caveats for the whole study, not just this receptor: The amount of clinical and demographic metadata varied by source and participant and was provided uncurated.

Spanning cysteine to phenylalanine, the CDR3 consists of 13 amino acids. Just CDR3 DNA is preserved here, 39 bases in frame from base 1. Taken from the germline V gene, the CDR1 and CDR2 loops are LGHNT and FRNRAP. V is shortened by 5 bases, J by 13 bases, and the region joining them spans 18 bases. TCRbeta CDR3 regions were amplified from genomic DNA by means of the immunoSEQ Assay, a bias-controlled multiplex PCR. Processing in the source paper ran as follows. Nucleated cell counts per sample were estimated from amplification of reference gene primers within the assay. To quantify the absolute abundance of each unique TCRbeta CDR3 rearrangement, sequence reads were collapsed and filtered. For each sample, productive Simpson clonality was calculated as the square root of Simpson's diversity index over productive rearrangements. Sourced from immuneACCESS, this table was stored by TCRdb with only in-frame sequences that have V and J called. A share of the clones is absent; for the studies checked, an unresolved V gene accounts for under half, and the remainder has no known explanation. V and J calls and clone size are given by that table; D and trimming were obtained from the DNA. The sample includes hundreds of thousands of clones, with roughly 87% observed a single time. The ten largest clones represent about 2.2% of the sample.

A second Seattle source provided samples from volunteer blood donors who had recovered from COVID-19. Whole blood was collected in K2EDTA tubes by collaborating institutions according to the institutions' own protocols. Collaborator samples were shipped for TCRbeta analysis as frozen whole blood, isolated PBMCs, or DNA extracted from either sample type. The sequence is built from TRBV12-5 and TRBJ1-5; 5 matching bases give a weak D call of TRBD1. The receptor's source is a woman between 50 and 59 years old who had recovered from COVID-19. The sequencing input was peripheral blood. CDR3 region: CASGPNWGGYQHF. The DNA sequence follows: TGTGCTAGTGGTCCGAATTGGGGCGGTTATCAGCATTTT.